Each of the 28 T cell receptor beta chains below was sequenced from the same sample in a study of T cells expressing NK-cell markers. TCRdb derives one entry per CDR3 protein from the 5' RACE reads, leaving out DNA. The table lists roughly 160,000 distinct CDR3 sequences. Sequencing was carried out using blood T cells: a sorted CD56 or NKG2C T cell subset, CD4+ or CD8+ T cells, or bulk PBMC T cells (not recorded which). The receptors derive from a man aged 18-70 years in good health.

The CDR3 spells CASSQDPGPTPYEQYF. This chain uses TRBV14 with TRBJ2-7; TCRdb returns TRBD1, unconfirmable since there is no DNA. The CDR3 covers 16 residues. CDR1 is SGHDN, CDR2 FVKESK, per germline.

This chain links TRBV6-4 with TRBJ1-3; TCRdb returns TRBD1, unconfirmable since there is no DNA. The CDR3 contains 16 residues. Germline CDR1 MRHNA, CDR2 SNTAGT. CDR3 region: CASSWSGQISGNTIYF.

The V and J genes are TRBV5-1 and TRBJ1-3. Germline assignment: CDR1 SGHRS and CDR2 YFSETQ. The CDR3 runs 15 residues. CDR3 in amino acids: CASSLGAGRLNTIYF.

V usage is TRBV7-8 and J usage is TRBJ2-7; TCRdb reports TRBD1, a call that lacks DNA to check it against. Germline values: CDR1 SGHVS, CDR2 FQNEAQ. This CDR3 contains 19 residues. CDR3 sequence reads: CASSFFLGSGGLVNYEQYF.

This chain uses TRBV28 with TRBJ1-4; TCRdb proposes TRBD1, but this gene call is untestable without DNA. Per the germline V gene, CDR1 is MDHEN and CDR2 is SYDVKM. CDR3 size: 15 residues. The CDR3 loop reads CASSPIRDRDEKLFF.

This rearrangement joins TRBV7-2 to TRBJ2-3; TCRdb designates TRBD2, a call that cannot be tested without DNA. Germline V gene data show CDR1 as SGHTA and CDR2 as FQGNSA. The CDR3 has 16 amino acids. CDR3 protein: CASSLEGTPGPDTQYF.

The CDR3 reads CASMLHGGLNIQYF. This chain connects TRBV2 to TRBJ2-4; TCRdb calls TRBD1, which cannot be checked without DNA. This CDR3 is 14 amino acids long. Germline CDR1 SNHLY, CDR2 FYNNEI.

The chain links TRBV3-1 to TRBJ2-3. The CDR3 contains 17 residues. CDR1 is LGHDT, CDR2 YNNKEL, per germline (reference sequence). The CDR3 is CASSQVETGEGTDTQYF.

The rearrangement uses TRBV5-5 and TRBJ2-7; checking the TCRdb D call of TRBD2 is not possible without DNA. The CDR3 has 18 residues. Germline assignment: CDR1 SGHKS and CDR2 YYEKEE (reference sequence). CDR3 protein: CASSSVSLAGASSYEQYF.

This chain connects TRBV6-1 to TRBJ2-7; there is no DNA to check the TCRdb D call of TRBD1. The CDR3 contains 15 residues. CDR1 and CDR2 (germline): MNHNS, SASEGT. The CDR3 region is CASSEMAGYVYEQYF.

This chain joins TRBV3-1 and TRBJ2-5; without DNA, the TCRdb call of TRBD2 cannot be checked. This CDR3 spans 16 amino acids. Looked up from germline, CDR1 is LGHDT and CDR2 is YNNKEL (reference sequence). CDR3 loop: CASSPYGTSGAETQYF.

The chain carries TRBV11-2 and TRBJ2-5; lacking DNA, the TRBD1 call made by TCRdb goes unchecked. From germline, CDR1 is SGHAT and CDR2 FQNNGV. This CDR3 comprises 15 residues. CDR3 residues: CASSLGGAGEETQYF.

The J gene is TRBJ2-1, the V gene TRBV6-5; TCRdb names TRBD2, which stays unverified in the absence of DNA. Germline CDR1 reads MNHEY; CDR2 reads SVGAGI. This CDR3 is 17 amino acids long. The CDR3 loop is CASSSGTSGGARNEQFF.

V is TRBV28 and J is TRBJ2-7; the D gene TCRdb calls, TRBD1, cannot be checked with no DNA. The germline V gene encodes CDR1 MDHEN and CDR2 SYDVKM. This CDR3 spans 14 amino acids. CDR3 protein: CASSYLTGDSEQYF.

This chain's CDR3 is CASSYDRGGYGYTF. The J gene is TRBJ1-2, the V gene TRBV7-8; TCRdb selects TRBD1, and the lack of DNA leaves this call unchecked. The CDR3 covers 14 residues. Germline V gene data show CDR1 as SGHVS and CDR2 as FQNEAQ.

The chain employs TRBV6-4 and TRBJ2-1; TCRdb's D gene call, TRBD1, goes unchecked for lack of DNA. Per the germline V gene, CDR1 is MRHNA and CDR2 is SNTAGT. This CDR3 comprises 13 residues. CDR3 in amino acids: CASSTQGSNEQFF.

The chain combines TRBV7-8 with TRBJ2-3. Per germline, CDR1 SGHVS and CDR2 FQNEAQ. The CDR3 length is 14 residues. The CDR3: CASSFLDSTDTQYF.

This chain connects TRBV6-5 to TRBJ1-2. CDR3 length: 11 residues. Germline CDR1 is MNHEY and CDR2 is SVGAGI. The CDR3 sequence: CASSSLYGYTF.

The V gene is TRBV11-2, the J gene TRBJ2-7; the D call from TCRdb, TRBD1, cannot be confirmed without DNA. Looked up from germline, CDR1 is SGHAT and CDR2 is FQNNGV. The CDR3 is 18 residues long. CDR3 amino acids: CASSSIKENRIRGYEQYF.

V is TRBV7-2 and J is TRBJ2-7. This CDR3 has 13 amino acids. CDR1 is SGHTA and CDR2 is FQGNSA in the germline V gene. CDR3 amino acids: CASSPNRLYEQYF.

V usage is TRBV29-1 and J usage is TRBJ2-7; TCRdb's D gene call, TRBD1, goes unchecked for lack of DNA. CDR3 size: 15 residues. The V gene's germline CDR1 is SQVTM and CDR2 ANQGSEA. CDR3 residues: CSVGGLAGSSYEQYF.

CDR3 protein: CASSYLASEVANIQYF. The V gene is TRBV6-5, the J gene TRBJ2-4; the TCRdb D gene call, TRBD2, has no DNA to confirm it. There are 16 residues in the CDR3. CDR1 MNHEY and CDR2 SVGAGI come from the germline V gene.

The CDR3: CASSIRGPITDTQYF. J is TRBJ2-3 and V is TRBV19; without DNA, the TCRdb call of TRBD1 cannot be checked. The CDR3 is 15 amino acids. Germline V CDR1 and CDR2: LNHDA, SQIVND (reference sequence).

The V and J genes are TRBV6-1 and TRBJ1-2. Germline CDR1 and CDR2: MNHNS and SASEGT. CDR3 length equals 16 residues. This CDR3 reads CASSDVGRLYDYGYTF.

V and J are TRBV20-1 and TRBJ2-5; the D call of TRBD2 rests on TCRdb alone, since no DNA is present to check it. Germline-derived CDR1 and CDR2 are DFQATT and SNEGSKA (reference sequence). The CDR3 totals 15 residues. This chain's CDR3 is CSARSGLGGAETQYF.

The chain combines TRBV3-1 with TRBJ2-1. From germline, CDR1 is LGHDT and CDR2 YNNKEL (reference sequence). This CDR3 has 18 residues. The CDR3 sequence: CASSLFPIQSLSYNEQFF.

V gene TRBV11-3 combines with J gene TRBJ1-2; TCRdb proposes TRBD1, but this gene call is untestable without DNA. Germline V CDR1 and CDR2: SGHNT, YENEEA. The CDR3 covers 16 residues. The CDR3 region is CASSPRGPLENYGYTF.

This CDR3 is CASSVRGGPGGTQYF. The rearrangement uses TRBV13 and TRBJ2-3; TCRdb picks TRBD1, but there is no DNA to check that call. This CDR3 has 15 amino acids. CDR1 and CDR2 from the germline V gene are PRHDT and FYEKMQ (reference sequence).